Following are 18 T cell receptor beta chains from one sample sequenced in a study of memory B cells and T cells in multiple sclerosis. After stimulus-free culture, autoproliferating CFSE-dim and non-proliferating CFSE-high T cells were sequenced separately. Cultures began with approximately 52 million CFSE-labeled PBMCs, unstimulated for 7 days, with replicate wells pooled. Antigen specificity for these receptors is unknown. Measured with immunoSEQ multiplex PCR; TCRdb has only the in-frame clones, and not every one. The sample records about 32,000 clones, about 84% being singletons. Sequencing used PBMCs from blood kept in culture. These receptors were obtained from a human donor with multiple sclerosis.

The rearrangement uses TRBV7-6 and TRBJ1-3, with 8 bases that match TRBD1. Trimming at V came to 3 bases and at J to 2 bases, leaving 6 bases not matched to a gene. Germline CDR1 and CDR2: SGHVS and FNYEAQ. The CDR3 is 16 residues long. CDR3 nucleotides: TGTGCCAGCAGCTTTACCACAGGGGGAACTGGAAACACCATATATTTT. Its translation: CASSFTTGGTGNTIYF.

The chain combines TRBV5-1 with TRBJ2-7; 7 bases agree with TRBD1. The CDR3 consists of 13 residues. V lost 4 bases and J lost 6; bases outside the gene matches: 7. Germline lookup yields CDR1 SGHRS and CDR2 YFSETQ. As DNA, the CDR3 is TGCGCCAGCAGCCAGGGGGTGAACTCCGAGCAGTACTTC. This gives the protein CASSQGVNSEQYF.

The V and J genes are TRBV4-1 and TRBJ2-7; 10 bases agree with TRBD1. This CDR3 has 15 amino acids. The germline gives CDR1 MGHRA, CDR2 YSYEKL. Trimming at V came to 4 bases and at J to 1 base, leaving 4 bases not matched to a gene. The CDR3 DNA reads as TGCGCCAGCAGCCGGGGGACAGGGGCTTCCTACGAGCAGTACTTC. Translation gives CASSRGTGASYEQYF.

The chain couples TRBV7-2 to TRBJ1-5; 9 nucleotides match TRBD1. Losses at the gene ends were 4 bases for V and 4 bases for J; bases not matched to a gene: 5. The CDR3 has 15 residues. Germline CDR1 SGHTA, CDR2 FQGNSA. CDR3 loop: CASSSGQGLNQPQHF. The CDR3 coding sequence is TGTGCCAGCAGCTCGGGACAGGGATTAAATCAGCCCCAGCATTTT.

The CDR3 region has the DNA TGTGCCAGTCTTCATCTAGGTGCTTTCTTT. Its translation is CASLHLGAFF. The chain combines TRBV6-1 with TRBJ1-1, with no clear D. This CDR3 has 10 residues. V lost 9 bases, J lost 11 bases, and 13 bases lay in between. Germline-derived CDR1 and CDR2 are MNHNS and SASEGT.

The rearrangement joins TRBV12-5 to TRBJ2-2; 11 bases align to TRBD2. The V segment lost 2 bases and the J segment 4 bases; nucleotides outside the gene matches: 9. Germline V lookup: CDR1 LGHNT, CDR2 FRNRAP. The CDR3 consists of 18 residues. CDR3 sequence (DNA): TGTGCTAGTGGTTTGTCCTCGGGTAGCGGGGGGGCCACCGGGGAGCTGTTTTTT. Its protein is CASGLSSGSGGATGELFF.

V is TRBV13 and J is TRBJ2-1; TRBD1 matches at 9 bases. Germline trimming cut 5 bases from V and 3 bases from J; bases unmatched to any gene: 8. The CDR3 runs to 16 residues. Germline CDR1 PRHDT, CDR2 FYEKMQ (reference sequence). DNA for the CDR3: TGTGCCAGCAGCCCCCGGGGACAGGGTATCTACAATGAGCAGTTCTTC. This gives the protein CASSPRGQGIYNEQFF.

The V gene is TRBV4-1, the J gene TRBJ1-4; D ambiguous. The CDR3 runs to 15 residues. Germline V lookup: CDR1 MGHRA, CDR2 YSYEKL. V dropped 0 bases and J dropped 7 bases, with 12 bases sitting between them. CDR3 loop: CASSQEQRAGEKLFF. DNA for the CDR3: TGCGCCAGCAGCCAAGAACAAAGGGCGGGTGAAAAACTGTTTTTT.

The chain links TRBV28 to TRBJ1-2; 7 bases line up with TRBD1. The germline V gene encodes CDR1 MDHEN and CDR2 SYDVKM. The CDR3 runs 15 residues. After removal of 2 bases from V and 1 base from J, the junction contained 4 bases not matched to a gene. In nucleotides, the CDR3 is TGTGCCAGCAGTTTACGGGACAGAAATAACTATGGCTACACCTTC. Translated: CASSLRDRNNYGYTF.

A single count supports this clone. V usage is TRBV28 and J usage is TRBJ2-3; D remains unclear. The CDR3 is made up of 11 amino acids. V was trimmed by 10 bases and J by 2 bases, leaving 7 bases between them. The germline V gene encodes CDR1 MDHEN and CDR2 SYDVKM. The CDR3 DNA is TGTGCCACAGGTCCCACAGATACGCAGTATTTT. Its protein product is CATGPTDTQYF. Variable domain in full (rest from reference TRBV28 and TRBJ2-3): DVKVTQSSRYLVKRTGEKVFLECVQDMDHENMFWYRQDPGLGLRLIYFSYDVKMKEKGDIPEGYSVSREKKERFSLILESASTNQTSMYLCATGPTDTQYFGPGTRLTVL.

The V gene is TRBV27, the J gene TRBJ1-1; D not resolved. V was trimmed by 3 bases and J by 3 bases, leaving 14 bases between them. The CDR3 runs to 15 residues. Germline V gene lookup returns CDR1 MNHEY and CDR2 SMNVEV (reference sequence). The CDR3: CASSFSRSGYTEAFF. Written as DNA, the CDR3 is TGTGCCAGCAGTTTTAGTCGAAGCGGGTACACTGAAGCTTTCTTT.

A single count supports this clone. V usage is TRBV28 and J usage is TRBJ1-5, with D possibly matching TRBD1 (5 bases). CDR3 length: 15 amino acids. Deletions cut 7 bases from V and 2 bases from J, with 15 bases between. The germline gives CDR1 MDHEN, CDR2 SYDVKM. CDR3 sequence: CASTGGGRRNQPQHF. CDR3 DNA: TGTGCCAGCACCGGCGGGGGAAGGCGCAATCAGCCCCAGCATTTT.

The chain is built from TRBV2 and TRBJ1-3, with D hard to call. V was shortened by 2 bases and J by 0 bases, with 5 bases between the two germline ends. The germline V gene encodes CDR1 SNHLY and CDR2 FYNNEI. The CDR3 is made up of 14 amino acids. The CDR3 here is CASSEISSGNTIYF. The CDR3 nucleotides read TGTGCCAGCAGTGAAATAAGCTCTGGAAACACCATATATTTT.

The chain has TRBV4-1 and TRBJ1-4; 8 positions agree with TRBD1. V lost 0 bases to trimming and J lost 8 bases; unmatched junction nucleotides: 11. Germline V gives CDR1 MGHRA, CDR2 YSYEKL. The CDR3 has 17 amino acids. The chain's CDR3 is CASSQEWQGAQREKLFF. DNA for the CDR3: TGCGCCAGCAGCCAAGAATGGCAGGGGGCGCAAAGGGAAAAACTGTTTTTT.

The chain employs TRBV6-5 and TRBJ2-7, with TRBD1 identical over 7 bases. V lost 8 bases and J lost 6; bases outside the gene matches: 7. Germline V gene data show CDR1 as MNHEY and CDR2 as SVGAGI. The CDR3 runs to 12 residues. The CDR3 bases are TGTGCCAGCCGGACAGGCTATCGCGAGCAGTACTTC. It is translated as CASRTGYREQYF.

The CDR3 nucleotides are TGTGCCAGCAGTGAACTCGGGACAGGGGCCCACAATGAGCAGTTCTTC. This sequence encodes CASSELGTGAHNEQFF. The chain carries TRBV6-1 and TRBJ2-1, with 10 bases fitting TRBD1. In germline, CDR1 is MNHNS, CDR2 SASEGT. The CDR3 runs 16 residues. V shed 2 bases and J 5 bases; nucleotides not matched to a gene: 6.

This chain connects TRBV5-5 to TRBJ2-1, with a tentative D call TRBD1 (6 bases). The CDR3 is 15 residues long. V gave up 0 bases and J gave up 6 bases, with 13 bases separating them. Germline lookup yields CDR1 SGHKS and CDR2 YYEKEE (reference sequence). As DNA, the CDR3 is TGTGCCAGCAGCTTGGAACAGGGTGGAAGCAATGAGCAGTTCTTC. Its translation is CASSLEQGGSNEQFF.

The V call is TRBV5-1, the J call TRBJ2-1, with TRBD2 matching over 13 bases. Germline V gives CDR1 SGHRS, CDR2 YFSETQ. This CDR3 is built from 18 residues. V trimming: 1 base; J trimming: 4 bases; junction bases outside the gene matches: 8. CDR3 coding DNA: TGCGCCAGCAGCTTGACGATCCCGGGACTAGCGGGGTACAATGAGCAGTTCTTC. Translation gives CASSLTIPGLAGYNEQFF.